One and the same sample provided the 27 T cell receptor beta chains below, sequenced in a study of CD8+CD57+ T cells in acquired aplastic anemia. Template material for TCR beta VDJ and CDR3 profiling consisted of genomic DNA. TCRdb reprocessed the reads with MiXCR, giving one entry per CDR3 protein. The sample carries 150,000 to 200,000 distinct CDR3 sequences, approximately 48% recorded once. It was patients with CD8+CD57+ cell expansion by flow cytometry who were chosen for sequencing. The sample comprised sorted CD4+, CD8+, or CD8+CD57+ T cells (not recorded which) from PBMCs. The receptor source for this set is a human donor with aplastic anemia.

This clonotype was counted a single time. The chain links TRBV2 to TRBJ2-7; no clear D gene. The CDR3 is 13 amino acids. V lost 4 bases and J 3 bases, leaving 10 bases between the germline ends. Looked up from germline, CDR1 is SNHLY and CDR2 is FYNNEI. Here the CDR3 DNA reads TGTGCCAGCAGTGCCAGTAGGGACTACGAGCAGTACTTC. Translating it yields CASSASRDYEQYF.

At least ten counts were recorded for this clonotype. CDR3 nucleotides: TGTGCCAGCAGCCCGAGAGGGGGCGGGAGAGGACAAGAGACCCAGTACTTC. It is translated as CASSPRGGGRGQETQYF. The chain carries TRBV9 and TRBJ2-5; D is tentatively TRBD1 or TRBD2 (7 bases each). The CDR3 has 17 residues. The germline V gene encodes CDR1 SGDLS and CDR2 YYNGEE. Trimming stripped 4 bases from V and 2 bases from J, with 21 bases between.

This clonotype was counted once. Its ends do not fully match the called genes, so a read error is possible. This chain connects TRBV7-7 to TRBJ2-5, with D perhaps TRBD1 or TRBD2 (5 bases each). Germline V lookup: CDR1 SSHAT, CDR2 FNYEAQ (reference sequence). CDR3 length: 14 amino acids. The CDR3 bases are TGTGCTAGCAGCTTAGCGTCAGGGCCGGAGACCCAGTACTTC. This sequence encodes CASSLASGPETQYF.

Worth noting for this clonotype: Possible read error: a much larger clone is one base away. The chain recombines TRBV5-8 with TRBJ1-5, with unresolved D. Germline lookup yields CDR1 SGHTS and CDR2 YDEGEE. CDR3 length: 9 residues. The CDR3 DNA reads TGTACCAGCAATCAGCCCCAGCATTTT. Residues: CTSNQPQHF.

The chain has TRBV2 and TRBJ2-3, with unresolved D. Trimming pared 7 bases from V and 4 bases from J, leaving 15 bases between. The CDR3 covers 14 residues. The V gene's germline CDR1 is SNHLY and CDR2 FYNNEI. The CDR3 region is CASNTGPSADTQYF. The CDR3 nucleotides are TGTGCCAGCAATACTGGTCCCTCCGCAGATACGCAGTATTTT.

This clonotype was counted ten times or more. CDR3 region: CAISASRGASSYNEQFF. In nucleotides, the CDR3 is TGTGCCATCAGTGCCAGTCGGGGGGCGAGCTCCTACAATGAGCAGTTCTTC. The chain uses TRBV10-3 and TRBJ2-1, with D maybe TRBD2 (7 bases). Per the germline V gene, CDR1 is ENHRY and CDR2 is SYGVKD. The CDR3 extends over 17 amino acids. The V end lost 4 bases, the J end lost 0 bases, and 16 bases lay between the germline ends.

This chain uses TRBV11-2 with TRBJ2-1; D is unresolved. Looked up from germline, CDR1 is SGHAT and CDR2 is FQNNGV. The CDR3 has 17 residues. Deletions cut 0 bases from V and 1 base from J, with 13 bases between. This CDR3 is CASSLELRSESYNEQFF. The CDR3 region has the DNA TGTGCCAGCAGCTTAGAGTTACGGAGCGAGTCCTACAATGAGCAGTTCTTC.

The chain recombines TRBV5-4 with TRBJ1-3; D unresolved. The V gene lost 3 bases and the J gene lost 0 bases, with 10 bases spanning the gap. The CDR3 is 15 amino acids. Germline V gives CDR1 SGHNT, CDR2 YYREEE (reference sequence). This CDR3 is CASSSHSSSGNTIYF. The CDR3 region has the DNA TGTGCCAGCAGCTCTCATTCGAGCTCTGGAAACACCATATATTTT.

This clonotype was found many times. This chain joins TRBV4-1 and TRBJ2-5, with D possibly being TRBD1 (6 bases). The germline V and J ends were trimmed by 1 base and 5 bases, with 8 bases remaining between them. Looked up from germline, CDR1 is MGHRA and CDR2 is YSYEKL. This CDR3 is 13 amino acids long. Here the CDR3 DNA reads TGCGCCAGCAGCCAAGCCCAGGGGGAGACCCAGTACTTC. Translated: CASSQAQGETQYF.

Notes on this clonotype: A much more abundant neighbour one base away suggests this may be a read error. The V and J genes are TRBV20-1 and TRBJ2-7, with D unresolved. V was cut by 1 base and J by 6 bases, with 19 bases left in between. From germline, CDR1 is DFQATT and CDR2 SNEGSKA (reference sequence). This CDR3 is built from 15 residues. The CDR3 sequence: CSARATDRPTGEQYF. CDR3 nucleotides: TGCAGTGCTAGAGCAACGGACCGACCTACCGGCGAGCAGTACTTC.

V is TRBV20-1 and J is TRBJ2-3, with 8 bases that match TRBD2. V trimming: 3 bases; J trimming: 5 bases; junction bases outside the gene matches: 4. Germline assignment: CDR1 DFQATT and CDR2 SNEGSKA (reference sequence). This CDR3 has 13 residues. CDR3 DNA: TGCAGTGCTAGCGGGGGGGCAGGAGATACGCAGTATTTT. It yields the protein CSASGGAGDTQYF.

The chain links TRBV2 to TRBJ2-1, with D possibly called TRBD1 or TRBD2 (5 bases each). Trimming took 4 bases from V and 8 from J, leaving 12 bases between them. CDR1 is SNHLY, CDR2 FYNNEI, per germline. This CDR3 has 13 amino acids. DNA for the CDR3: TGTGCCAGCAGTGGGGAGCTGGGGGATGAGCAGTTCTTC. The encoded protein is CASSGELGDEQFF.

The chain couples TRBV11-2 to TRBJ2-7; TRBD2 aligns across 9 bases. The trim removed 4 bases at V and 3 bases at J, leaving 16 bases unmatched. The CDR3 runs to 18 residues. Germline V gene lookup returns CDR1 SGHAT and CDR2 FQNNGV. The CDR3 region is CASSYRVQGLAANYEQYF. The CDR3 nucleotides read TGTGCCAGCAGCTACCGGGTCCAGGGACTAGCAGCAAACTACGAGCAGTACTTC.

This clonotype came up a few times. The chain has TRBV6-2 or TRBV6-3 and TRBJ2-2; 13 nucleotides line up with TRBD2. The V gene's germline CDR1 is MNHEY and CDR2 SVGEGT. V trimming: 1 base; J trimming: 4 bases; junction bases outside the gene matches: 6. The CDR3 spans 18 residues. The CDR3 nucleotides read TGTGCCAGCAGTTACTACGGGACTAGCGGGGTCGCCACCGGGGAGCTGTTTTTT. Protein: CASSYYGTSGVATGELFF.

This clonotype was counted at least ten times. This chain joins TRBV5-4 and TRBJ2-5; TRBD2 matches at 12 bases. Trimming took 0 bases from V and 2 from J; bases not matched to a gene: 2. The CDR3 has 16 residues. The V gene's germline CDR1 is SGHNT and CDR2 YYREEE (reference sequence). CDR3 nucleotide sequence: TGTGCCAGCAGCTTGGGAACTAGCGGGAGGCAAGAGACCCAGTACTTC. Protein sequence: CASSLGTSGRQETQYF.

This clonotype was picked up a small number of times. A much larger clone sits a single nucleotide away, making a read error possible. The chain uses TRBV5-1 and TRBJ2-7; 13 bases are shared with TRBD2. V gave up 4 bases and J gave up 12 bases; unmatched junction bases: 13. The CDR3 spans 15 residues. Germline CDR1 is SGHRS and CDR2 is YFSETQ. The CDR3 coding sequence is TGCGCCAGCAGCCACGGACTAGCGGGAGACCCAGTGCGGTACTTC. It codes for CASSHGLAGDPVRYF.

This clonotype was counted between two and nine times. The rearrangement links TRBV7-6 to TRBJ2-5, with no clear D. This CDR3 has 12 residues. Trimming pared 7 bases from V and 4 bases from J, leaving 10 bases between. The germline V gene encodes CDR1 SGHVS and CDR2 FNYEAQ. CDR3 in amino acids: CASTKERETQYF. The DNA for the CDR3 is TGTGCCAGCACCAAAGAACGAGAGACCCAGTACTTC.

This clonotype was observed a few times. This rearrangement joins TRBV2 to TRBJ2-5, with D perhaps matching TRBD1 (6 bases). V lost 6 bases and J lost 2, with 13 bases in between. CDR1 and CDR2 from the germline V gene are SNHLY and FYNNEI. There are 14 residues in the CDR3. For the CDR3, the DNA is TGTGCCAGCAGGTACAGGGATGGGCAAGAGACCCAGTACTTC. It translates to CASRYRDGQETQYF.

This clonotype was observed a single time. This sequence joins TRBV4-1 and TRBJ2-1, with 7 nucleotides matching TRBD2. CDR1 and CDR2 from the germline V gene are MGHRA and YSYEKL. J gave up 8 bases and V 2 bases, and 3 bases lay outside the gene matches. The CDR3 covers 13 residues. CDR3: CASSQRLADEQFF. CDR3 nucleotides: TGCGCCAGCAGCCAAAGACTAGCCGATGAGCAGTTCTTC.

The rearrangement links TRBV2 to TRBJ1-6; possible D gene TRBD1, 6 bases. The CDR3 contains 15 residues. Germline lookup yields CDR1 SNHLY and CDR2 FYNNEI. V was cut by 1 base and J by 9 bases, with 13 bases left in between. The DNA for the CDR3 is TGTGCCAGCAGTGAAGAGGCAGGGGTAGGTTCACCCCTCCACTTT. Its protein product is CASSEEAGVGSPLHF.

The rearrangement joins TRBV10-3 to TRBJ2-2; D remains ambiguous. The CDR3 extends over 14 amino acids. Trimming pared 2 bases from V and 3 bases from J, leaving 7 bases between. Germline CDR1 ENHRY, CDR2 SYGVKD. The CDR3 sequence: CAISEGWHTGELFF. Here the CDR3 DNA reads TGTGCCATCAGTGAGGGTTGGCACACCGGGGAGCTGTTTTTT.

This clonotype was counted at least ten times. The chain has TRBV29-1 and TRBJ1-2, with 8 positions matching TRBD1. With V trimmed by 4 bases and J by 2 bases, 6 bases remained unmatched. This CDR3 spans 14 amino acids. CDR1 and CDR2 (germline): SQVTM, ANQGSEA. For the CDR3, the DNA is TGCAGCGTTGTGGAGGGACAGGACAACTATGGCTACACCTTC. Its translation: CSVVEGQDNYGYTF.

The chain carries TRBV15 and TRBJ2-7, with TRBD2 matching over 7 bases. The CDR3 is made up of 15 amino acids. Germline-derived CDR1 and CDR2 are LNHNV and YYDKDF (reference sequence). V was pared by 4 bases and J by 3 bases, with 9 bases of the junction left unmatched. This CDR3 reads CATSTRREGFYEQYF. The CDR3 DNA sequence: TGTGCCACCAGCACCAGGAGGGAGGGGTTCTACGAGCAGTACTTC.

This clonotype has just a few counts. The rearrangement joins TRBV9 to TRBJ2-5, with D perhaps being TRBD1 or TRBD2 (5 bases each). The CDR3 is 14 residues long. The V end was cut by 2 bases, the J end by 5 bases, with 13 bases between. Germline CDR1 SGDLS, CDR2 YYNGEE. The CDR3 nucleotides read TGTGCCAGCAGCGTTTGGACCGGGGACGAGACCCAGTACTTC. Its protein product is CASSVWTGDETQYF.

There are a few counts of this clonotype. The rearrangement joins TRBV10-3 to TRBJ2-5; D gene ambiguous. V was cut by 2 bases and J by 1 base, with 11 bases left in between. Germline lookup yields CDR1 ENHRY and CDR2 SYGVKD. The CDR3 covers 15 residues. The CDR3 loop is CAISEGKAVQETQYF. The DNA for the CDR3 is TGTGCCATCAGTGAGGGGAAGGCAGTCCAAGAGACCCAGTACTTC.

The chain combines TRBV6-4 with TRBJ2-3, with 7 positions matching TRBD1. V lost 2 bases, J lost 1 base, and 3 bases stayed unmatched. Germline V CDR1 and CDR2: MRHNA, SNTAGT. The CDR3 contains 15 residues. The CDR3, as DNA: TGTGCCAGCAGTGACCAAACAGGGGGCACAGATACGCAGTATTTT. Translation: CASSDQTGGTDTQYF.

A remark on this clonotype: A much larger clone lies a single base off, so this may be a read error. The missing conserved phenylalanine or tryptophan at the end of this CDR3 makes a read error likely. The CDR3, as DNA: TGTGCCAGCAGGAGGGACAGGGTCACAGATACGCAGTATTCT. This codes for CASRRDRVTDTQYS. The chain employs TRBV27 and TRBJ2-3; 9 nucleotides agree with TRBD1. The CDR3 spans 14 residues. The J segment lost 2 bases and the V segment lost 6 bases, leaving 3 bases of the junction unmatched. Germline V gives CDR1 MNHEY, CDR2 SMNVEV (reference sequence).